These T cell receptor beta chains were read from a single sample in a study of blood T cells in healthy people across ages. Each CDR3 protein gets one entry after TCRdb re-called the 5' RACE reads with MiXCR. The sample includes roughly 1,300,000 distinct CDR3 sequences, approximately 60% of them seen just once. The sample was blood. These receptor sequences come from a man aged 18 to 35 in good health. Both conserved end residues are part of each CDR3. The D gene is left open where the match is weak. Rows give clone size only sometimes, using once, few, many, or a class for an expanded clone.

clone_size d_call j_call v_call cdr3_length cdr3_aa cdr3_nt
NA TRBD1 TRBJ1-6 TRBV6-1 15 CASSFGQVWNSPLHF TGTGCCAGCAGTTTCGGACAGGTTTGGAATTCACCCCTCCACTTT
NA TRBD2 TRBJ2-5 TRBV10-3 13 CAISWTSRETQYF TGTGCCATCAGTTGGACTAGTAGAGAGACCCAGTACTTC
NA NA TRBJ2-7 TRBV5-1 16 CASSLDLGATSYEQYF TGCGCCAGCAGCTTGGACTTAGGGGCCACCTCCTACGAGCAGTACTTC
NA NA TRBJ2-5 TRBV7-8 13 CASRSTSISEQYF TGTGCCAGCAGGTCAACTAGCATCAGTGAGCAGTACTTC
few NA TRBJ2-1 TRBV13 12 CASSQQDNEQFF TGTGCCAGCAGCCAACAGGACAATGAGCAGTTCTTC
NA TRBD2 TRBJ2-7 TRBV6-5 14 CASRNSGRGYEQYF TGTGCCAGCCGTAATAGCGGGAGGGGCTACGAGCAGTACTTC
NA TRBD2 TRBJ2-3 TRBV3-1 19 CASSVTPGLAGGLTDTQYF TGTGCTAGCAGCGTCACGCCGGGACTAGCGGGAGGTCTAACAGATACGCAGTATTTT
once TRBD1 TRBJ2-2 TRBV6-6 15 CASSKGQGGRGELFF TGTGCCAGCAGCAAGGGACAGGGAGGGCGCGGGGAGCTGTTTTTT
few NA TRBJ1-1 TRBV3-1 15 CASSPNAGFDTEAFF TGTGCCAGCAGCCCCAACGCGGGGTTCGACACTGAAGCTTTCTTT
NA NA TRBJ2-7 TRBV7-2 13 CASSLPGIHEQYF TGTGCCAGCAGCTTACCAGGGATCCACGAGCAGTACTTC
NA NA TRBJ2-3 TRBV10-3 14 CAISTDFRSDTQYF TGTGCCATCAGCACAGACTTCAGGTCAGATACGCAGTATTTT
once NA TRBJ1-2 TRBV5-5 14 CASSLAKIQYGYTF TGTGCCAGCAGCTTAGCCAAAATACAGTATGGCTACACCTTC
NA NA TRBJ1-1 TRBV25-1 13 CASSEFGSAEAFF TGTGCCAGCAGTGAATTTGGGTCAGCTGAAGCTTTCTTT
once TRBD2 TRBJ2-1 TRBV2 13 CASISGGLHEQFF TGTGCCAGCATTAGCGGGGGCCTCCATGAGCAGTTCTTC
NA TRBD2 TRBJ2-2 TRBV12-3/TRBV12-4 14 CASTSGVNTGELFF TGTGCTAGCACTAGCGGGGTGAACACCGGGGAGCTGTTTTTT
NA TRBD1 TRBJ2-5 TRBV7-9 14 CASSFTGGWETQYF TGTGCCAGCAGCTTCACAGGGGGCTGGGAGACCCAGTACTTC
NA TRBD2 TRBJ2-7 TRBV7-9 14 CASTIGTSGYEQYF TGTGCCAGCACCATCGGGACTAGCGGTTACGAGCAGTACTTC
NA NA TRBJ2-7 TRBV25-1 13 CASGHGDSHEQYF TGTGCCAGCGGTCATGGGGATTCGCACGAGCAGTACTTC
NA TRBD2 TRBJ2-1 TRBV12-3/TRBV12-4 13 CATSRGVYNEQFF TGTGCCACCTCGCGGGGGGTTTACAATGAGCAGTTCTTC
NA TRBD2 TRBJ2-7 TRBV20-1 14 CSAPGTSVPYEQYF TGCAGTGCACCCGGGACTAGCGTGCCCTACGAGCAGTACTTC
few NA TRBJ1-1 TRBV6-5 16 CASSTSPGRGAAEAFF TGTGCCAGCAGTACCTCCCCGGGGAGGGGCGCGGCTGAAGCTTTCTTT
NA NA TRBJ2-1 TRBV20-1 13 CSARDMGYNEQFF TGCAGTGCTAGAGATATGGGTTACAATGAGCAGTTCTTC
few NA TRBJ2-1 TRBV3-1 13 CASSGDGYNEQFF TGTGCCAGCTCCGGGGACGGATACAATGAGCAGTTCTTC
NA NA TRBJ1-1 TRBV29-1 11 CSVNLGTEAFF TGCAGCGTAAATTTGGGCACTGAAGCTTTCTTT
NA NA TRBJ2-7 TRBV12-3/TRBV12-4 12 CASSTQSAQQYF TGTGCCAGCAGTACACAATCAGCGCAGCAGTACTTC
few NA TRBJ2-7 TRBV29-1 12 CSGRGPDYEQYF TGCAGCGGCCGGGGACCCGACTACGAGCAGTACTTC